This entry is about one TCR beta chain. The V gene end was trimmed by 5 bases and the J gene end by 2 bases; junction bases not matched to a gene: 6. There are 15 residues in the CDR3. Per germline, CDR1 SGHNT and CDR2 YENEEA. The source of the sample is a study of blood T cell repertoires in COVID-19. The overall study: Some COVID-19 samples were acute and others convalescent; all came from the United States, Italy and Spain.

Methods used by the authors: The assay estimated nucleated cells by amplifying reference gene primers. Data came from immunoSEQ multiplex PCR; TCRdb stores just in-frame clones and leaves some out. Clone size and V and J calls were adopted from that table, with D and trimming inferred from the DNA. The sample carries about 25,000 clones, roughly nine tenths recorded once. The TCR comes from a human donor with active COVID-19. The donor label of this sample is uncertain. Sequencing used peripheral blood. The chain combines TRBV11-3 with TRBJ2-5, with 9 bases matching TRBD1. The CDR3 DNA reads TGTGCCAGCAGCCCCCGTGACAGGGGGCAAGAGACCCAGTACTTC. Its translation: CASSPRDRGQETQYF.